Shown below are 8 T cell receptor beta chains from a single sample sequenced in a study of blood T cell repertoires in COVID-19 (dated by TCRdb to 2018 to 2021). Libraries were prepared through the immunoSEQ multiplex PCR assay. TCRdb took over this immuneACCESS table, retaining in-frame rearrangements with V and J assigned. Such tables are incomplete; in checked studies, under half of the missing clones stem from an unresolved V gene, and the remainder is unexplained. Within this sample are over 60,000 clones, with more than 90% of them counted one time only. The top ten hold about 1.3% of the sample. What was sequenced was peripheral blood. Receptors were obtained from a man aged 60 to 69 with acute or convalescent COVID-19.

The gene calls are TRBV6-5 and TRBJ1-5, with 8 nucleotides matching TRBD1. Germline loops: CDR1 MNHEY, CDR2 SVGAGI. CDR3 length: 14 amino acids. J gave up 4 bases and V 4 bases, and 3 bases lay outside the gene matches. In nucleotides, the CDR3 is TGTGCCAGCAGTTTACGGACAGGGAATCAGCCCCAGCATTTT. Translating it yields CASSLRTGNQPQHF.

This sequence joins TRBV5-6 and TRBJ2-7; TRBD2 aligns across 7 bases. J gave up 1 base and V 2 bases, and 6 bases lay outside the gene matches. From germline, CDR1 is SGHDT and CDR2 YYEEEE. The CDR3 loop spans 15 amino acids. CDR3 coding DNA: TGTGCCAGCAGCTTAAGCGGGACTGGATCCTACGAGCAGTACTTC. Protein sequence: CASSLSGTGSYEQYF.

The chain employs TRBV18 and TRBJ2-7; 10 bases fit TRBD1. CDR1 is KGHSH, CDR2 LQKENI, per germline. V lost 4 bases, J lost 2 bases, and 5 bases stayed unmatched. CDR3 size: 15 residues. CDR3 sequence reads: CASSLGQGSAYEQYF. Written as DNA, the CDR3 is TGTGCCAGCTCACTGGGACAGGGGTCCGCCTACGAGCAGTACTTC.

The chain joins TRBV29-1 to TRBJ2-3; 10 bases are a match to TRBD2. This CDR3 region has 16 residues. In germline, CDR1 is SQVTM, CDR2 ANQGSEA. The V and J ends lost 1 base and 7 bases, in that order; junction bases with no gene match: 11. Here the CDR3 reads CSVEGRIAGGINTQYF. The CDR3 DNA sequence: TGCAGCGTTGAAGGCCGGATAGCGGGGGGTATTAATACGCAGTATTTT.

The chain combines TRBV2 with TRBJ2-1; 13 bases fit TRBD2. The CDR3 is made up of 15 amino acids. Germline lookup yields CDR1 SNHLY and CDR2 FYNNEI. V shed 6 bases and J 6 bases; nucleotides not matched to a gene: 5. This CDR3 reads CASSVRTSGGNEQFF. CDR3 sequence (DNA): TGTGCCAGCAGCGTTCGGACTAGCGGGGGCAATGAGCAGTTCTTC. The whole variable domain, remainder taken from reference TRBV2 and TRBJ2-1, is EPEVTQTPSHQVTQMGQEVILRCVPISNHLYFYWYRQILGQKVEFLVSFYNNEISEKSEIFDDQFSVERPDGSNFTLKIRSTKLEDSAMYFCASSVRTSGGNEQFFGPGTRLTVL.

The rearrangement links TRBV11-3 to TRBJ2-1; D unresolved. The V and J ends lost 1 base and 7 bases respectively, with 11 bases between them. The V gene's germline CDR1 is SGHNT and CDR2 YENEEA. CDR3 size: 14 residues. CDR3 sequence (DNA): TGTGCCAGCAGCTTAGTCAAAGGAGTAAATGAGCAGTTCTTC. This sequence encodes CASSLVKGVNEQFF.

The chain recombines TRBV7-2 with TRBJ2-1; TRBD1 might be the D (6 bases). V was shortened by 4 bases and J by 12 bases, with 16 bases between the two germline ends. This CDR3 is 13 amino acids long. The germline CDR1 and CDR2 sequences are SGHTA and FQGNSA. CDR3 DNA sequence: TGTGCCAGCAGCTCGAATCCAGGGGTGGGGCAGTTCTTC. As protein: CASSSNPGVGQFF.

This chain connects TRBV19 to TRBJ1-2, with D perhaps matching TRBD1 (5 bases). Looked up from germline, CDR1 is LNHDA and CDR2 is SQIVND (reference sequence). The CDR3 is 11 residues long. CDR3 sequence: CVSRDYYGYTF. The CDR3, as DNA: TGTGTCTCCAGGGACTACTATGGCTACACCTTC.